The clone carrying this T cell receptor beta chain was seen many times. Germline CDR1 reads SGHTA; CDR2 reads FQGNSA. The CDR3 runs to 17 residues. Trimming stripped 1 base from V and 0 bases from J, with 15 bases between. This entry belongs to a study of T cell repertoires in cytomegalovirus infection. TCRdb re-analysed the reads in MiXCR, keeping a single row per CDR3 protein. The profile shows roughly 600,000 distinct CDR3 sequences, approximately 25% of them singletons. Source material: CD8+ T cells from PBMCs. The rearrangement uses TRBV7-2 and TRBJ1-2; D is undetermined. This TCR derives from a human donor in good health (CMV status not recorded). Some clones in this sample may be carry-over from other donors' samples. CDR3 coding DNA: TGTGCCAGCAGCTTAGGGGTAGAAACGGTAGCTAACTATGGCTACACCTTC. Translated: CASSLGVETVANYGYTF.